This TCR beta chain was identified during a study of blood T cell repertoires in COVID-19. CDR3 size: 16 residues. Some clones are missing from TCRdb's copy, which holds only in-frame ones; the method was immunoSEQ multiplex PCR. The sample consists of more than 100,000 clones, 86% of them appearing once. Sequenced input: peripheral blood. This chain links TRBV21-1 with TRBJ2-7; TRBD2 is taken as the D call from the table, unchecked against the DNA. TRBV21-1 is classified as a pseudogene. This clonotype was obtained from a man aged 35 to 55 with acute or convalescent COVID-19. CDR3 sequence: CASSKQWGAPTYEQYF. The CDR3 DNA sequence: TGTGCCAGCAGCAAACAGTGGGGAGCGCCTACCTACGAGCAGTACTTC.